Listed below are T cell receptor beta chains from one sample, sequenced in a study of PD-L1 blockade in urothelial cancer. Libraries were prepared by immunoSEQ multiplex PCR; TCRdb keeps only in-frame clonotypes and omits some of them. The sample carries some 90,000 clones, around 89% recorded once. Material: PBMCs, obtained around atezolizumab (anti-PD-L1) treatment. The receptors stem from a woman of 80 years or more with urothelial cancer. CDR3s include the opening cysteine and the closing phenylalanine or tryptophan. Fields, in order: clone size, V gene, CDR3 protein. The size field is filled for only some rows; it gives once, few, many or a size class.

NA	TRBV4-2	CASSQDGAELQPQHF
NA	TRBV15	CATSSLGSAGPQHF
once	TRBV9	CASSVGTSGGQETQYF
NA	TRBV6-1	CASPQGGGEQFF
NA	TRBV5-8	CASSVGNRGGNEQFF
NA	TRBV5-8	CASSLTTGGRGNTEAFF
NA	TRBV2	CASAREDIAAGELFF
once	TRBV4-1	CASSQQTSGSYNEQFF
NA	TRBV19	CASKTGGRGAPDTQYF
NA	TRBV5-1	CASSLNGLAGQETQYF
few	TRBV4-2	CASSQVSGELFF